This T cell receptor (beta chain) was retrieved from a study of CD8 T cells in Susac syndrome. RNA totalling about 0.45 to 1 ug underwent reverse transcription with random hexamers. The CDR3 of TCR beta was amplified by immunoSEQ multiplex PCR across 54 Vbeta and 13 Jbeta. MiXCR, run by TCRdb on the immunoSEQ multiplex PCR reads, gives a single entry per CDR3 protein. Of about 120,000 distinct CDR3 sequences listed, 85% to 95% are singletons. The ends were cut back, 10 bases at V and 6 bases at J, with 15 bases in the middle. The CDR3 contains 12 residues. CDR1 MNHEY and CDR2 SVGAGI come from the germline V gene. The T cells that were sequenced for TCR beta were CD8+ and CD4+ cells from blood. Both CD4+ and CD8+ T cells were negatively isolated, and TEMRA cells underwent FACS enrichment.

The specimen was CD4+ T cells from PBMCs. The TCR originated in a human donor with multiple sclerosis. The chain combines TRBV6-5 with TRBJ1-2; a possible D gene is TRBD1 (6 bases). CDR3 DNA sequence: TGTGCCACTCAAACAGGGACGGATGGCTACACCTTC. The encoded protein is CATQTGTDGYTF.